A single sample gave rise to the 23 T cell receptor beta chains below, sequenced in a study of blood T cells in healthy people across ages. A second PCR, run for about 7 to 11 cycles, used a sample-barcoded 5' primer plus a J-beta primer mix. TCRdb ran MiXCR on the 5' RACE reads and lists one entry per CDR3 protein. Of nearly 800,000 distinct CDR3 sequences in the sample, just over 55% are singletons; the top ten hold more than 25%. Sample: blood. These receptors originate from a man aged 40-50 years in good health.

This clonotype came up a few times. The V call is TRBV7-9, the J call TRBJ2-7, with D perhaps matching TRBD1 (6 bases). The CDR3 covers 15 residues. V was pared by 5 bases and J by 3 bases, with 17 bases between. Looked up from germline, CDR1 is SEHNR and CDR2 is FQNEAQ (reference sequence). In DNA form, the CDR3 reads TGTGCCAGCAGCCCCGGACAGCTAGCCCACTACGAGCAGTACTTC. Translation gives CASSPGQLAHYEQYF.

The V gene is TRBV6-6, the J gene TRBJ1-6; 7 bases map to TRBD1. The CDR3 sequence is 15 residues long. With V trimmed by 6 bases and J by 8 bases, 10 bases remained unmatched. CDR1 is MNHNY and CDR2 is SVGAGI in the germline V gene (reference sequence). CDR3 loop: CASRNRGISDSPLHF. CDR3 in DNA: TGTGCCAGCAGGAACAGGGGAATATCCGATTCACCCCTCCACTTT.

The V gene is TRBV7-8, the J gene TRBJ2-1, with 9 bases aligning to TRBD1. V dropped 4 bases and J dropped 14; count of bases not matched to a gene: 18. The CDR3 totals 16 residues. Germline V gene sequence: CDR1 SGHVS, CDR2 FQNEAQ. DNA of the CDR3: TGTGCCAGCAGCTCCCTGGCCGGGACAGGGCGGGATCGGGAGTTCTTC. This sequence encodes CASSSLAGTGRDREFF.

This clonotype was observed a handful of times. CDR3 region: CASSQAGQWRPQHF. For the CDR3, the DNA is TGTGCCAGCAGCCAGGCGGGGCAATGGCGGCCCCAGCATTTT. The genes are TRBV7-3 and TRBJ1-5; a weak D match, TRBD1 (5 bases). From germline, CDR1 is SGHTA and CDR2 FQGTGA. V lost 5 bases and J lost 9, with 17 bases in between. The CDR3 extends over 14 amino acids.

V is TRBV28 and J is TRBJ1-2; D is unresolved. Trimming left V 2 bases short and J 3 bases short, with 16 bases between. The CDR3 covers 16 residues. The V gene's germline CDR1 is MDHEN and CDR2 SYDVKM. CDR3: CASSLLTALGYYGYTF. CDR3 in DNA: TGTGCCAGCAGTTTACTTACAGCCCTCGGTTACTATGGCTACACCTTC.

This rearrangement joins TRBV2 to TRBJ2-5, with D possibly called TRBD1 or TRBD2 (6 bases each). The CDR3 is made up of 16 amino acids. CDR1 and CDR2 (germline): SNHLY, FYNNEI. V lost 4 bases to trimming and J lost 5 bases, with 20 bases between them. CDR3 amino acids: CASSGGGQGSGETQYF. Written as DNA, the CDR3 is TGTGCCAGCAGTGGTGGGGGGCAGGGAAGTGGGGAGACCCAGTACTTC.

This chain uses TRBV20-1 with TRBJ2-5; 9 positions agree with TRBD2. Gene TRBJ2-7 matches the end of the DNA better, so the J call may be wrong. The germline V gene encodes CDR1 DFQATT and CDR2 SNEGSKA (reference sequence). This CDR3 is built from 14 residues. CDR3 sequence reads: CSATSGGKVYEQYF. In nucleotides, the CDR3 is TGCAGTGCCACCAGCGGGGGGAAGGTTTACGAGCAGTACTTC.

The chain uses TRBV7-3 and TRBJ2-6, with a weak D call TRBD1 (6 bases). Germline V gene sequence: CDR1 SGHTA, CDR2 FQGTGA. The V and J ends lost 2 bases and 0 bases respectively, with 8 bases between them. CDR3 length equals 16 residues. The CDR3 spells CASSLQGTSGANVLTF. CDR3 sequence (DNA): TGTGCCAGCAGCTTACAGGGGACCTCTGGGGCCAACGTCCTGACTTTC.

The sample holds a few counts of this clonotype. This sequence joins TRBV29-1 and TRBJ2-1; a weak D match, TRBD2 (5 bases). Trimming removed 0 bases at V and 5 bases at J, with 8 bases between. The CDR3 spans 13 residues. Germline assignment: CDR1 SQVTM and CDR2 ANQGSEA. CDR3 loop: CSVEELGNNEQFF. As DNA, the CDR3 is TGCAGCGTTGAAGAACTAGGGAACAATGAGCAGTTCTTC.

This clonotype appeared a few times. This chain joins TRBV12-3 or TRBV12-4 and TRBJ2-4; 10 bases align to TRBD1. V was pared by 2 bases and J by 0 bases, with 7 bases of the junction left unmatched. The CDR3 has 18 residues. The CDR3 DNA reads TGTGCCAGCAGTTTACCCGGGACAGGGGCCTTAGCCAAAAACATTCAGTACTTC. Translation gives CASSLPGTGALAKNIQYF.

The J gene is TRBJ2-5, the V gene TRBV6-5; TRBD1 matches 8 bases. J lost 2 bases, V lost 6 bases, and 8 bases had no gene match. CDR1 is MNHEY, CDR2 SVGAGI, per germline. This CDR3 is 15 amino acids long. CDR3 residues: CASSRQGSEQETQYF. The CDR3 DNA is TGTGCCAGCAGCAGACAGGGGTCCGAGCAAGAGACCCAGTACTTC.

In its sample, this clonotype was seen a few times. The CDR3 DNA follows: TGTGCCAGCACCGGAATCCGGCAGGGTAGACACATTCAGTACTTC. It translates to CASTGIRQGRHIQYF. The chain is built from TRBV27 and TRBJ2-4, with D possibly TRBD1 on 5 matching bases. CDR1 is MNHEY and CDR2 is SMNVEV in the germline V gene (reference sequence). The CDR3 is 15 amino acids. V gave up 7 bases and J gave up 8 bases, with 21 bases separating them.

This clonotype was counted only a few times. This sequence joins TRBV10-3 and TRBJ2-7; D remains unclear. Trimming shortened V by 3 bases and J by 3 bases, and 9 bases separated the two germline ends. Germline V gene data show CDR1 as ENHRY and CDR2 as SYGVKD. This CDR3 spans 13 amino acids. The CDR3 DNA reads as TGTGCCATCAGTGAATCGACTGGCTACGAGCAGTACTTC. Its protein is CAISESTGYEQYF.

The V and J genes are TRBV24-1 and TRBJ2-7; 10 positions agree with TRBD1. The V gene's germline CDR1 is KGHDR and CDR2 SFDVKD. Trimming removed 3 bases from V and 2 bases from J; junction bases left unmatched: 3. CDR3 length: 15 amino acids. The CDR3 bases are TGTGCCACCAGTGATCCCGGGACAGGGGCCTACGAGCAGTACTTC. The encoded protein is CATSDPGTGAYEQYF.

The V call is TRBV20-1, the J call TRBJ2-1, with TRBD2 matching 8 bases. Trimming cost V 0 bases and J 6 bases; bases outside gene matches: 10. The CDR3 spans 16 residues. CDR1 and CDR2 (germline): DFQATT, SNEGSKA (reference sequence). CDR3 bases: TGCAGTGCTAGAGATTTGTCGAGCGGGAGAATCAATGAGCAGTTCTTC. Translated, it gives CSARDLSSGRINEQFF.

This chain uses TRBV20-1 with TRBJ2-3; possible D gene TRBD1, 6 bases. Germline V CDR1 and CDR2: DFQATT, SNEGSKA (reference sequence). The CDR3 has 15 amino acids. Trimming pared 0 bases from V and 5 bases from J, leaving 15 bases between. CDR3 sequence (DNA): TGCAGTGCTAGAGATCTACAGGGTAAAAAAGATACGCAGTATTTT. It codes for CSARDLQGKKDTQYF.

The chain links TRBV29-1 to TRBJ2-4; TRBD1 matches 9 bases. The end of the DNA aligns better with TRBJ2-7, so the J call may be wrong. The CDR3 consists of 12 residues. From germline, CDR1 is SQVTM and CDR2 ANQGSEA. Here the CDR3 DNA reads TGCAGCGTTCGACAGGGACAGGGCGAGCAGTACTTC. This sequence encodes CSVRQGQGEQYF.

V usage is TRBV6-2 or TRBV6-3 and J usage is TRBJ1-2; 7 bases align to TRBD1. Germline V lookup: CDR1 MNHEY, CDR2 SVGEGT. V lost 7 bases to trimming and J lost 8 bases; unmatched junction nucleotides: 10. CDR3 length: 13 amino acids. The chain's CDR3 is CASTSTGARGYTF. DNA for the CDR3: TGTGCCAGCACCTCAACAGGGGCAAGAGGCTACACCTTC.

The chain joins TRBV4-3 to TRBJ2-1; unclear D gene. The germline V and J ends were trimmed by 4 bases and 5 bases, with 9 bases remaining between them. The CDR3 covers 13 residues. The germline gives CDR1 LGHNA, CDR2 YSLEER. The CDR3 region is CASSPRKNNEQFF. CDR3 coding DNA: TGCGCCAGCAGCCCCAGGAAAAACAATGAGCAGTTCTTC.

V usage is TRBV20-1 and J usage is TRBJ2-2, with 9 bases fitting TRBD2. V was pared by 6 bases and J by 2 bases, with 10 bases of the junction left unmatched. This CDR3 spans 16 amino acids. The germline gives CDR1 DFQATT, CDR2 SNEGSKA (reference sequence). The CDR3 here is CSAPARLAGNTGELFF. In nucleotides, the CDR3 is TGCAGTGCCCCGGCCCGGCTAGCGGGAAACACCGGGGAGCTGTTTTTT.

CDR3 in DNA: TGTGCCAGCAGACGTCAAACTAGCGGGAGTTCCGAGCAGTACTTC. This codes for CASRRQTSGSSEQYF. The chain has TRBV7-2 and TRBJ2-5, with TRBD2 identical over 11 bases. The end of the DNA is better explained by TRBJ2-7, so the J call may be wrong. CDR3 size: 15 residues. CDR1 is SGHTA, CDR2 FQGNSA, per germline.

This clonotype turned up a few times. The chain joins TRBV6-4 to TRBJ2-1; 10 bases are a match to TRBD1. Germline CDR1 reads MRHNA; CDR2 reads SNTAGT. Unmatched junction bases numbered 10, after V lost 6 bases and J lost 8 bases. The CDR3 is 15 residues long. Here the CDR3 reads CASRERQGAHYEQFF. Written as DNA, the CDR3 is TGTGCCAGCAGAGAACGACAGGGGGCGCATTATGAGCAGTTCTTC.

The V and J genes are TRBV12-3 or TRBV12-4 and TRBJ2-1, with TRBD1 matching over 8 bases. J lost 3 bases, V lost 4 bases, and 8 bases had no gene match. The CDR3 has 16 amino acids. This CDR3 is CASSSVGQGFYNEQFF. The CDR3 coding sequence is TGTGCCAGCAGTTCCGTAGGACAGGGTTTCTACAATGAGCAGTTCTTC.